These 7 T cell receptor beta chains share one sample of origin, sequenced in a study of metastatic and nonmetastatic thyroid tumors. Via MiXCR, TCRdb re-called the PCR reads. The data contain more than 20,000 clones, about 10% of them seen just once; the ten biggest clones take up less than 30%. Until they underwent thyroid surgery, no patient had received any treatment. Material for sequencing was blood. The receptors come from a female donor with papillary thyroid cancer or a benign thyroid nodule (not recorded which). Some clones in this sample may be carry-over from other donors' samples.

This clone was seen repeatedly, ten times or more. CDR3 in amino acids: CASSLGGTYNEQFF. The CDR3 DNA reads TGTGCCAGCAGCTTAGGAGGGACCTACAATGAGCAGTTCTTC. This sequence joins TRBV7-9 and TRBJ2-1, with D possibly being TRBD2 (5 bases). Between the trimmed V and J ends, which lost 1 base and 2 bases, there was a span of 6 bases. The CDR3 spans 14 residues. From germline, CDR1 is SEHNR and CDR2 FQNEAQ (reference sequence). The variable domain in full, completed from reference TRBV7-9 and TRBJ2-1, reads DTGVSQNPRHKITKRGQNVTFRCDPISEHNRLYWYRQTLGQGPEFLTYFQNEAQLEKSRLLSDRFSAERPKGSFSTLEIQRTEQGDSAMYLCASSLGGTYNEQFFGPGTRLTVL.

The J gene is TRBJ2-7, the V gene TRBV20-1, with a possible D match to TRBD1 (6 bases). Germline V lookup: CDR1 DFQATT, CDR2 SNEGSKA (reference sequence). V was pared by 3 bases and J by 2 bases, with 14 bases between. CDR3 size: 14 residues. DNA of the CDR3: TGCAGTGCTAGTAGGAGACAGGACGCCTACGAGCAGTACTTC. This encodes CSASRRQDAYEQYF.

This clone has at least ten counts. The CDR3 reads CASSLNLAGGLDTEAFF. CDR3 DNA sequence: TGCGCCAGCAGCTTGAATTTGGCAGGGGGTTTGGACACTGAAGCTTTCTTT. The chain is built from TRBV5-1 and TRBJ1-1, with 7 positions matching TRBD1. Germline trimming cut 1 base from V and 3 bases from J; bases unmatched to any gene: 12. This CDR3 is built from 17 residues. Germline CDR1 SGHRS, CDR2 YFSETQ.

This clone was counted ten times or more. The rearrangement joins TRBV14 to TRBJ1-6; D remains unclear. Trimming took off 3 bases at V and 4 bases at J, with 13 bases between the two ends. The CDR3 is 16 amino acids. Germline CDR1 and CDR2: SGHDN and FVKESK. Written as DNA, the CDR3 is TGTGCCAGCAGCCAGGATATCCCGACTTATAATTCACCCCTCCACTTT. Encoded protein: CASSQDIPTYNSPLHF.

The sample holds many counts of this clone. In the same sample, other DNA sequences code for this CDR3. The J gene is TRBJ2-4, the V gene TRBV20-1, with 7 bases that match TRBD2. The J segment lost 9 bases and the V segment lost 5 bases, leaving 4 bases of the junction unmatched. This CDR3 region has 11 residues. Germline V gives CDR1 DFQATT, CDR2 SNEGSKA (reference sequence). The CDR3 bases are TGCAGTGCTGGGGGGGGGACCATTCAGTACTTC. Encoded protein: CSAGGGTIQYF.

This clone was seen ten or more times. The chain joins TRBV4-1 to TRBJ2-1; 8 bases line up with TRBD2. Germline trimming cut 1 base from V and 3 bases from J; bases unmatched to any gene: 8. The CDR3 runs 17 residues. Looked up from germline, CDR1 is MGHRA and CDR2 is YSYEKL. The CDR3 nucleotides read TGCGCCAGCAGCCAAGTGGATATGGGACTAGTCTACAATGAGCAGTTCTTC. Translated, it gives CASSQVDMGLVYNEQFF.

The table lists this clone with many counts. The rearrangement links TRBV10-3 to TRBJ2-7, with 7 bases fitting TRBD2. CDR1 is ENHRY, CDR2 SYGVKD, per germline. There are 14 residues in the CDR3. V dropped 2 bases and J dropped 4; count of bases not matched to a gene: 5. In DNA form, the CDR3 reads TGTGCCATCAGTGAGACCCGCGGGGGATACGAGCAGTACTTC. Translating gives CAISETRGGYEQYF.